The subject of this entry is one T cell receptor (beta chain). This sample is part of a study of cytomegalovirus exposure and HLA in healthy donors. Amplification used 60 Vbeta primers and 13 Jbeta primers. As originally analysed: A later analysis tallied approximately 87 million unique TCR beta chains, about 11 million of them shared. TCRdb's copy holds only in-frame clones and misses some; the assay was immunoSEQ multiplex PCR. The V and J calls and clone size are taken from that table; D and trimming were inferred from the DNA. The sample consists of over 130,000 clones, roughly four fifths of them appearing once. The germline gives CDR1 SGHDT, CDR2 YYEEEE. The CDR3 extends over 19 amino acids. Trimming cost V 3 bases and J 4 bases; bases outside gene matches: 18.

Sequenced: PBMCs. The chain carries TRBV5-6 and TRBJ1-1, with TRBD1 matching 10 bases. This TCR came from a male donor in good health and CMV-seronegative. CDR3 nucleotide sequence: TGTGCCAGCAGCTACTCTACCGGGACAGGGGTTTTCCGAGGCACTGAAGCTTTCTTT. Translated: CASSYSTGTGVFRGTEAFF.